This TCR beta chain stems from a study of shared clonotypes between healthy human individuals. CDR3 size: 16 residues. Germline values: CDR1 SGHTA, CDR2 FQGTGA. J gave up 3 bases and V 5 bases, and 13 bases lay outside the gene matches. Using immunoSEQ multiplex PCR, the repertoire was profiled, and TCRdb retains in-frame clones only, with some absent. The repertoire holds about 2.3 million clones, with about nine tenths as singletons. Sequenced input: naive CD4+ T cells from PBMCs. Subset given: CD45RA+ positively selected. The J gene is TRBJ2-7, the V gene TRBV7-3; 7 nucleotides align to TRBD1. The TCR comes from a man aged 18 to 30 in good health. Some clones in this sample may be carry-over from other donors' samples. Here the CDR3 reads CASSPDRAASLYEQYF. Written as DNA, the CDR3 is TGTGCCAGCAGCCCAGACAGGGCCGCTTCCCTCTACGAGCAGTACTTC.